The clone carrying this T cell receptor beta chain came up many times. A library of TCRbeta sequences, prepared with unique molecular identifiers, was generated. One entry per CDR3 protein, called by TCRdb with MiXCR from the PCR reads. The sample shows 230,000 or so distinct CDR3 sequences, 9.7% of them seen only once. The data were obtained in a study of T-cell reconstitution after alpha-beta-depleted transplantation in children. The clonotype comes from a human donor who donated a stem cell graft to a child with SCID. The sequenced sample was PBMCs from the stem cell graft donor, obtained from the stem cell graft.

DNA for the CDR3: TGTGCCAGCAGTTTTGGAGGCGGAGGGGAACCGGGAGATACGCAGTATTTT. The encoded protein is CASSFGGGGEPGDTQYF. The chain couples TRBV28 to TRBJ2-3; D may be TRBD2 (6 bases). This CDR3 is built from 17 residues. Looked up from germline, CDR1 is MDHEN and CDR2 is SYDVKM. V lost 3 bases and J 5 bases, leaving 21 bases between the germline ends.